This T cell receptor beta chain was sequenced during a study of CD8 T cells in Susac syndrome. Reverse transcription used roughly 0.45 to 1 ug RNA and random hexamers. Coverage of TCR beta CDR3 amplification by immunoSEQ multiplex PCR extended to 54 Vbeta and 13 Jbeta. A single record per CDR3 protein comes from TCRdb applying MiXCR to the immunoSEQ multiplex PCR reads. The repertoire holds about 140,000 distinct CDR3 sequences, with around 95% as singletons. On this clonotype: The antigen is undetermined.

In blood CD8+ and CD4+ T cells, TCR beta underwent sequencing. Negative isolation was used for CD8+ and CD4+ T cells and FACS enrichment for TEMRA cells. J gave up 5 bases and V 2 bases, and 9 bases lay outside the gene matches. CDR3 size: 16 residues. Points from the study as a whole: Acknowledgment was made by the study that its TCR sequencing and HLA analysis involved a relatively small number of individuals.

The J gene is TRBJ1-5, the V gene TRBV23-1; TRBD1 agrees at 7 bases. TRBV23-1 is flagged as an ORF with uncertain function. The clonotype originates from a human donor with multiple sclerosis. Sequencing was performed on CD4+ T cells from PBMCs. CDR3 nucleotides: TGCGCCAGCAGTCAAATTACAGGGGCAGGAGATCAGCCCCAGCATTTT. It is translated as CASSQITGAGDQPQHF.